This T cell receptor (beta chain) is drawn from a study of T cells in Graves' hyperthyroidism and ophthalmopathy. Template material for amplifying TCR beta CDR3 regions consisted of RNA transcripts. The TCR CDR3 was amplified in a first-round RT-PCR using the HTBI primer set. TCRdb processed the multiplex PCR reads anew with MiXCR; each CDR3 protein has one entry. The sample consists of about 380,000 distinct CDR3 sequences, around 13% of them appearing once. This clonotype came up many times. V dropped 2 bases and J dropped 7; count of bases not matched to a gene: 5. CDR1 and CDR2 from the germline V gene are GTSNPN and SVGIG (reference sequence). CDR3 length: 15 amino acids.

The chain links TRBV30 to TRBJ2-1; TRBD2 matches 13 bases. This clonotype was obtained from a woman between 55 and 75 years old with Graves' hyperthyroidism. Specimen: blood. The CDR3 nucleotides are TGTGCCTGGAGTCACGGGACTAGCGGGGAGAATGAGCAGTTCTTC. It yields the protein CAWSHGTSGENEQFF.